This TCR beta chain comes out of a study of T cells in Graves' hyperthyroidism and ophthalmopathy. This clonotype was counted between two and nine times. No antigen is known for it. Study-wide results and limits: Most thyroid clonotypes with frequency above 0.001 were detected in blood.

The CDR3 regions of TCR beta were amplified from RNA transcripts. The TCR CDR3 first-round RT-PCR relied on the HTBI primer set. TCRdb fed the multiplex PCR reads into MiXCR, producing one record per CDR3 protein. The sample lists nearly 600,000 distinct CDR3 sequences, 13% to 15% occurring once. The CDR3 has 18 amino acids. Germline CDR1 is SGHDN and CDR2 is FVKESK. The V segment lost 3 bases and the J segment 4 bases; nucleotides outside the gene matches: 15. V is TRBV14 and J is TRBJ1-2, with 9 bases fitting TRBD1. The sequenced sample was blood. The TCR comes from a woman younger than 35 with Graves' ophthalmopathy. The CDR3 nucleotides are TGTGCCAGCAGCCACAATTACCGGGACAGGGTTAAGGCCTATGGCTACACCTTC. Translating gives CASSHNYRDRVKAYGYTF.